This T cell receptor beta chain was identified during a study of blood T cells in healthy people across ages. The study recruited healthy Caucasian donors from Russia who were aged about 6 to 90. It was with a sample-barcoded 5' primer and a J-beta primer mix that a second PCR of roughly 6 to 12 cycles was run. Via MiXCR, TCRdb re-called the 5' RACE reads, giving one row per CDR3 protein. Of just over 1 million distinct CDR3 sequences listed, around 43% are singletons. The V end lost 0 bases, the J end lost 0 bases, and 12 bases lay between the germline ends. The germline CDR1 and CDR2 sequences are LGHNA and YNFKEQ. The CDR3 is made up of 17 amino acids. This clonotype was observed a handful of times.

The receptor comes from a woman aged 55-70 years in good health. This chain connects TRBV4-2 to TRBJ2-1; D not resolved. Input material: blood. DNA of the CDR3: TGTGCCAGCAGCCAAGAAACAGCGAGTAGCTCCTACAATGAGCAGTTCTTC. Its protein product is CASSQETASSSYNEQFF.